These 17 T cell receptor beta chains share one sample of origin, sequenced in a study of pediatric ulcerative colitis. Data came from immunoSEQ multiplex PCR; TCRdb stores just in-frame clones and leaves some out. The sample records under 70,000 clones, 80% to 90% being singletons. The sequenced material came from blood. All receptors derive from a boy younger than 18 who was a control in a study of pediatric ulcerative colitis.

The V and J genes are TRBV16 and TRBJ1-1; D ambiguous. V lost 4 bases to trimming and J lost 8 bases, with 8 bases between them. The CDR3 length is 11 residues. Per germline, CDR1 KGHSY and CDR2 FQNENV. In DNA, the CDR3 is TGTGCCAGCAGCCCCCAAGGGGAAGCTTTCTTT. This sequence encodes CASSPQGEAFF. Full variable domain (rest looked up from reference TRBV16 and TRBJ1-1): GEEVAQTPKHLVRGEGQKAKLYCAPIKGHSYVFWYQQVLKNEFKFLISFQNENVFDETGMPKERFSAKCLPNSPCSLEIQATKLEDSAVYFCASSPQGEAFFGQGTRLTVV.

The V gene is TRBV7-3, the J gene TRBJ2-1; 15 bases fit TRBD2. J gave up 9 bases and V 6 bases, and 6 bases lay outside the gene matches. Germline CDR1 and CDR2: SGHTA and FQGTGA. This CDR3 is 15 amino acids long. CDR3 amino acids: CASRTGLAGGGEQFF. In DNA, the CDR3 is TGTGCCAGCAGGACGGGACTAGCGGGAGGTGGTGAGCAGTTCTTC. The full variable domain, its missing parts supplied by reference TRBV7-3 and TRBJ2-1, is GAGVSQTPSNKVTEKGKYVELRCDPISGHTALYWYRQSLGQGPEFLIYFQGTGAADDSGLPNDRFFAVRPEGSVSTLKIQRTERGDSAVYLCASRTGLAGGGEQFFGPGTRLTVL.

The CDR3: CASSGGPQGNEQYF. The CDR3, as DNA: TGTGCCAGCAGCGGGGGGCCTCAGGGAAACGAGCAGTACTTC. The rearrangement uses TRBV7-2 and TRBJ2-7; D could derive from TRBD1 or TRBD2 (6 bases each). The CDR3 runs 14 residues. Germline V lookup: CDR1 SGHTA, CDR2 FQGNSA. The V end lost 5 bases, the J end lost 5 bases, and 16 bases lay between the germline ends.

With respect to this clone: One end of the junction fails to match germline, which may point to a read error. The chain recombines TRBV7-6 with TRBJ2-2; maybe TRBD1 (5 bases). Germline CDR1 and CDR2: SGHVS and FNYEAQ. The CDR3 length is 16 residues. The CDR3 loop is CASRLGGAIGTGELFF. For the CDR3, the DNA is TGTGCCAGCAGGTTAGGTGGGGCCATCGGCACCGGGGAGCTGTTTTTT.

The CDR3 DNA reads as TGTGCCAGCAGTGGACAGCGCGGGGAGCTGTTTTTT. Amino acid sequence: CASSGQRGELFF. The V and J genes are TRBV25-1 and TRBJ2-2; maybe TRBD1 (5 bases). The ends were cut back, 4 bases at V and 7 bases at J, with 7 bases in the middle. The germline V gene has CDR1 MGHDK and CDR2 SYGVNS. The CDR3 spans 12 residues.

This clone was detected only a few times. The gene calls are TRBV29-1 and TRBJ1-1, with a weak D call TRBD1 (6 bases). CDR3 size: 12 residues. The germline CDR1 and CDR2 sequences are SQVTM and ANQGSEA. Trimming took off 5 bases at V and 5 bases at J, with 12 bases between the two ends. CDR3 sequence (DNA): TGCAGCGTTAAACAGGGATGGACTGAAGCTTTCTTT. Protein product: CSVKQGWTEAFF. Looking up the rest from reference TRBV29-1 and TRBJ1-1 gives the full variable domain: SAVISQKPSRDICQRGTSLTIQCQVDSQVTMMFWYRQQPGQSLTLIATANQGSEATYESGFVIDKFPISRPNLTFSTLTVSNMSPEDSSIYLCSVKQGWTEAFFGQGTRLTVV.

The CDR3 sequence is CSVADTSYEQYF. In DNA form, the CDR3 reads TGCAGCGTTGCGGACACCTCCTACGAGCAGTACTTC. V usage is TRBV29-1 and J usage is TRBJ2-7; a weak D match, TRBD1 (5 bases). Germline V gene data show CDR1 as SQVTM and CDR2 as ANQGSEA. The CDR3 extends over 12 amino acids. Trimming shortened V by 4 bases and J by 0 bases, and 7 bases separated the two germline ends.

The CDR3 sequence is CASSPFVQVSGNTIYF. CDR3 DNA sequence: TGTGCCAGCAGCCCTTTTGTCCAGGTCTCTGGAAACACCATATATTTT. The chain joins TRBV11-2 to TRBJ1-3; D is undetermined. This CDR3 contains 16 residues. Germline V gives CDR1 SGHAT, CDR2 FQNNGV. The V gene lost 5 bases and the J gene lost 0 bases, with 14 bases spanning the gap.

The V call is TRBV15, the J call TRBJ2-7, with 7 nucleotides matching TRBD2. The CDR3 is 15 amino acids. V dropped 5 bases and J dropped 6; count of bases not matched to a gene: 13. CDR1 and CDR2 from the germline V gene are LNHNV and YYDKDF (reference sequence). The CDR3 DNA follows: TGTGCCACCAGCGTGAGACTGAGCGGGATAACCGAGCAGTACTTC. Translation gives CATSVRLSGITEQYF. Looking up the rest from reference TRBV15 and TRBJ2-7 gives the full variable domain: DAMVIQNPRYQVTQFGKPVTLSCSQTLNHNVMYWYQQKSSQAPKLLFHYYDKDFNNEADTPDNFQSRRPNTSFCFLDIRSPGLGDTAMYLCATSVRLSGITEQYFGPGTRLTVT.

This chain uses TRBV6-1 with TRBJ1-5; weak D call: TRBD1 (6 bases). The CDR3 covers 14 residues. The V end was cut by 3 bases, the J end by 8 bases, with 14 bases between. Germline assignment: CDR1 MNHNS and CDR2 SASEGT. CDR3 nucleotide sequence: TGTGCCAGCAGTGAGGATCAGGGGATCAAGCCCCAGCATTTT. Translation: CASSEDQGIKPQHF.

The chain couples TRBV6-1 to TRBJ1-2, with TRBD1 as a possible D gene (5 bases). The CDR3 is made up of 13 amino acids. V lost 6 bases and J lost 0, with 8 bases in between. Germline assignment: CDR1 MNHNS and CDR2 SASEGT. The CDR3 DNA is TGTGCCAGCAGGACAGTCCCTAACTATGGCTACACCTTC. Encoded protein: CASRTVPNYGYTF.

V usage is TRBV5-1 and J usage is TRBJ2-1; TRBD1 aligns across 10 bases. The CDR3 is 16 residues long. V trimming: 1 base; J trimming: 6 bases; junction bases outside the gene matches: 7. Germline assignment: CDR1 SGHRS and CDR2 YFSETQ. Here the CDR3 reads CASSLIGTGEFNEQFF. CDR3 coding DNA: TGCGCCAGCAGCTTGATTGGGACAGGGGAATTCAATGAGCAGTTCTTC.

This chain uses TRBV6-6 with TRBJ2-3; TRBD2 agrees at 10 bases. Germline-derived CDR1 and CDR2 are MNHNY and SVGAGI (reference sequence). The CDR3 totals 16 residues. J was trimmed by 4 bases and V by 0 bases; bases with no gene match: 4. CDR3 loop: CASSYSVAGGSDTQYF. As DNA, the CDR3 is TGTGCCAGCAGTTACTCCGTAGCGGGGGGTTCAGATACGCAGTATTTT.

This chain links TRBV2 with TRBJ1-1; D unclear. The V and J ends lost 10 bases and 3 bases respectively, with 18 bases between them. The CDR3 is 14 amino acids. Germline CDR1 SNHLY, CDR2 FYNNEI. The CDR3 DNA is TGTGCCACCTCTTCGGGGTCGGGGTACACTGAAGCTTTCTTT. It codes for CATSSGSGYTEAFF.

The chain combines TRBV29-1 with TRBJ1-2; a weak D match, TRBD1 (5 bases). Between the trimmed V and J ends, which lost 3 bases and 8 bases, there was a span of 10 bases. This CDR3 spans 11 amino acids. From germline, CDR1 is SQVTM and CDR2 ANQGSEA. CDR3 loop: CSVDEGSGYTF. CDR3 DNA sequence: TGCAGCGTTGATGAGGGGAGCGGCTACACCTTC.

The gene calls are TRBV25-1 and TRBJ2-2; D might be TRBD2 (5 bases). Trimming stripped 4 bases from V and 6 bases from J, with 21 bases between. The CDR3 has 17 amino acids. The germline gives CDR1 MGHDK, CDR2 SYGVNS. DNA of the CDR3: TGTGCCAGCAGTGGAATCCGGGATACACACTTTCCCGGGGAGCTGTTTTTT. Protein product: CASSGIRDTHFPGELFF.

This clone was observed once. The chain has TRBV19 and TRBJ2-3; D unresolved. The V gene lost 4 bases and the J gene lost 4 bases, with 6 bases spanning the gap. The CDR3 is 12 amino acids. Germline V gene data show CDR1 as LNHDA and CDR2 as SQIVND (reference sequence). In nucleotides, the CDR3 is TGTGCCAGTAGTAAGGCCGCAGATACGCAGTATTTT. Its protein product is CASSKAADTQYF. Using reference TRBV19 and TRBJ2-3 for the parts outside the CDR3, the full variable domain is DGGITQSPKYLFRKEGQNVTLSCEQNLNHDAMYWYRQDPGQGLRLIYYSQIVNDFQKGDIAEGYSVSREKKESFPLTVTSAQKNPTAFYLCASSKAADTQYFGPGTRLTVL.